Listed below are T cell receptor beta chains from one sample, sequenced in a study of OX40 agonist ivuxolimab in advanced cancers. The repertoire was sequenced with immunoSEQ multiplex PCR; TCRdb's copy has only in-frame clones and lacks some. The table shows 85,000 to 100,000 clones, with 85% occurring only once. Sequencing used CD4+ or CD8+ T cells sorted from blood, obtained in a trial of the OX40 agonist ivuxolimab. These receptors were taken from an adult with an advanced solid tumor such as melanoma, head and neck, liver or kidney cancer. CDR3s include the opening cysteine and the closing phenylalanine or tryptophan. Fields, in order: J gene, V gene, CDR3 protein.

TRBJ1-5 | TRBV6-4 | CASSPTGGSDQPQHF
TRBJ2-3 | TRBV19 | CASSTPRDISTDTQYF
TRBJ2-3 | TRBV6-1 | CASSEWQGGSDTQYF
TRBJ1-1 | TRBV5-4 | CASSMVGGPLNTEAFF
TRBJ2-3 | TRBV19 | CASSIGGAFRTDTQYF
TRBJ1-6 | TRBV5-1 | CASSLAASSYNSPLHF
TRBJ2-4 | TRBV7-2 | CASSSSVNSKNIQYF
TRBJ2-5 | TRBV18 | CASSPGGETQYF
TRBJ1-5 | TRBV5-1 | CASSLDGDSNQPQHF
TRBJ1-1 | TRBV10-3 | CAISDGGGNLNLRNTEAFF
TRBJ1-1 | TRBV5-8 | CASSLGGRKNTEAFF
TRBJ1-2 | TRBV6-1 | CASSEEVTGYGYTF
TRBJ2-1 | TRBV5-1 | CASSLDGVRGEQFF
TRBJ1-5 | TRBV18 | CASSRTGGNQPQHF
TRBJ2-7 | TRBV19 | CASSSQGGSEQYF
TRBJ2-2 | TRBV5-1 | CASSLRQGIEELFF
TRBJ2-1 | TRBV19 | CASSRDRGVGNEQFF
TRBJ2-7 | TRBV10-1 | CASSSEDRGSGEQYF
TRBJ1-3 | TRBV7-8 | CASSLVGAGVSGNTIYF
TRBJ1-1 | TRBV2 | CASTLRPSAAEAFF
TRBJ1-1 | TRBV7-9 | CASSQLRDINTEAFF
TRBJ2-2 | TRBV5-1 | CASRGQGTSNTGELFF
TRBJ1-5 | TRBV19 | CATLRRGSGHSFNQPQHF
TRBJ2-5 | TRBV5-1 | CASSGQGGGETQYF
TRBJ2-2 | TRBV5-1 | CASSLLTGRLNTGELFF
TRBJ1-3 | TRBV13 | CASSLDSSSGNTIYF
TRBJ1-6 | TRBV6-5 | CASSYDGGIRDSPLHF
TRBJ2-7 | TRBV27 | CASSLTGGVFEQYF
TRBJ1-2 | TRBV2 | CASSDPGRSGGYTF
TRBJ1-3 | TRBV11-2 | CASSSLRGISGNTIYF
TRBJ2-1 | TRBV2 | CASRTGLGDEQFF
TRBJ1-1 | TRBV5-6 | CASREQGRAEAFF
TRBJ2-7 | TRBV9 | CASSQRGTGHWGEQYF
TRBJ1-1 | TRBV5-4 | CASSLASNTEAFF
TRBJ1-5 | TRBV7-7 | CASSPRVSAYPPQPQHF
TRBJ2-1 | TRBV5-1 | CASSLTHSSYNEQFF
TRBJ1-5 | TRBV19 | CASRPTGARISNQPQHF
TRBJ1-5 | TRBV5-6 | CASSFGGRLHQPQHF
TRBJ1-2 | TRBV28 | CASTYGGADTYGYTF
TRBJ1-1 | TRBV7-9 | CASSSQGGLGAFF
TRBJ1-6 | TRBV7-9 | CASSPHRGYSPLHF
TRBJ1-1 | TRBV25-1 | CASSDQGQGNTEAFF
TRBJ1-1 | TRBV12-5 | CASGTSGGTEAFF
TRBJ2-1 | TRBV5-4 | CASSRRTGRDYNEQFF
TRBJ2-5 | TRBV19 | CASSMGGKGQETQYF
TRBJ2-3 | TRBV15 | CATSRQTPQDTQYF
TRBJ2-5 | TRBV4-1 | CASSHTLGLAGGVQETQYF
TRBJ2-5 | TRBV29-1 | CSAGDRVWETQYF
TRBJ2-5 | TRBV4-3 | CASSQRELETQYF
TRBJ2-1 | TRBV29-1 | CSGLGGETAYNEQFF
TRBJ2-7 | TRBV19 | CASKVQVASYEQYF
TRBJ1-1 | TRBV28 | CASTYPGQGHTEAFF
TRBJ2-2 | TRBV7-9 | CASSPRRTGTGELFF
TRBJ2-7 | TRBV28 | CASRRGRTSSYEQYF
TRBJ2-5 | TRBV10-3 | CATRSRGETQYF